Presented here are 9 T cell receptor beta chains from one specimen sequenced in a study of T-cell memory formation after mild COVID-19. TCRdb processed the 5' RACE reads anew with MiXCR; each CDR3 protein has one entry. The table has almost 550,000 distinct CDR3 sequences, roughly 20% seen once. Sample: PBMCs or a T cell subset sorted from them (not recorded which). Receptors originate from an adult woman who had mild COVID-19 (a few samples of this study predate the infection). Cell type and time point are not known.

This clonotype was counted between two and nine times. The rearrangement links TRBV3-1 to TRBJ1-1, with 8 bases identical to TRBD1. The CDR3 runs 15 residues. Trimming at V came to 5 bases and at J to 5 bases, leaving 10 bases not matched to a gene. CDR1 and CDR2 (germline): LGHDT, YNNKEL (reference sequence). CDR3 amino acids: CASSTDQGAGTEAFF. CDR3 in DNA: TGTGCCAGCAGCACAGACCAGGGGGCAGGGACTGAAGCTTTCTTT.

The chain combines TRBV27 with TRBJ2-7; D gene unclear. The germline V gene has CDR1 MNHEY and CDR2 SMNVEV (reference sequence). The CDR3 totals 14 residues. V lost 0 bases to trimming and J lost 3 bases, with 9 bases between them. CDR3 bases: TGTGCCAGCAGTTTATCTACCGCATACTACGAGCAGTACTTC. Translation gives CASSLSTAYYEQYF.

The V gene is TRBV11-2, the J gene TRBJ2-1; D call uncertain. The CDR3 has 15 amino acids. V dropped 6 bases and J dropped 0 bases, with 12 bases sitting between them. Per germline, CDR1 SGHAT and CDR2 FQNNGV. The CDR3: CASSFTVSSYNEQFF. CDR3 DNA sequence: TGTGCCAGCAGTTTCACGGTTAGCTCCTACAATGAGCAGTTCTTC. Full variable domain (outside the CDR3, taken from reference TRBV11-2 and TRBJ2-1): EAGVAQSPRYKIIEKRQSVAFWCNPISGHATLYWYQQILGQGPKLLIQFQNNGVVDDSQLPKDRFSAERLKGVDSTLKIQPAKLEDSAVYLCASSFTVSSYNEQFFGPGTRLTVL.

This clonotype was observed a handful of times. V usage is TRBV6-2 or TRBV6-3 and J usage is TRBJ2-6, with D tentatively TRBD1 (6 bases). Germline V gene sequence: CDR1 MNHEY, CDR2 SVGEGT. V was cut by 5 bases and J by 4 bases, with 15 bases left in between. The CDR3 loop spans 16 amino acids. The CDR3 DNA sequence: TGTGCCAGCAGTCGTCCTCAGGGGACAGGGGCCAACGTCCTGACTTTC. Amino acid sequence: CASSRPQGTGANVLTF.

This clonotype was seen a handful of times. The rearrangement links TRBV2 to TRBJ2-4, with D unclear. The CDR3 has 15 amino acids. CDR1 and CDR2 from the germline V gene are SNHLY and FYNNEI. The V gene lost 8 bases and the J gene lost 0 bases, with 14 bases spanning the gap. The CDR3 bases are TGTGCCAGCGAGGCGAGGTCGTTAGCCAAAAACATTCAGTACTTC. Translated, it gives CASEARSLAKNIQYF.

Details on this clonotype: A read error may produce the germline difference seen at one junction end. V gene TRBV5-1 combines with J gene TRBJ2-3, with TRBD1 matching 8 bases. The CDR3 length is 13 residues. The germline V gene encodes CDR1 SGHRS and CDR2 YFSETQ. Here the CDR3 DNA reads TGCGCCAGCATCGGACAGGGTTCAGATACGCGGTATTTT. Translated, it gives CASIGQGSDTRYF.

This clonotype has at least ten counts. The CDR3 protein is CASSLDSTSYEQYF. In DNA, the CDR3 is TGCGCCAGCAGCTTGGATTCCACCTCCTACGAGCAGTACTTC. The rearrangement uses TRBV5-1 and TRBJ2-7; D not resolved. The CDR3 sequence is 14 residues long. Deletions cut 0 bases from V and 0 bases from J, with 7 bases between. Germline lookup yields CDR1 SGHRS and CDR2 YFSETQ. Combining the CDR3 with reference TRBV5-1 and TRBJ2-7 gives the whole variable domain KAGVTQTPRYLIKTRGQQVTLSCSPISGHRSVSWYQQTPGQGLQFLFEYFSETQRNKGNFPGRFSGRQFSNSRSEMNVSTLELGDSALYLCASSLDSTSYEQYFGPGTRLTVT.

This rearrangement joins TRBV20-1 to TRBJ1-2, with TRBD1 matching 8 bases. The CDR3 covers 13 residues. V was pared by 3 bases and J by 4 bases, with 4 bases of the junction left unmatched. Germline V gene lookup returns CDR1 DFQATT and CDR2 SNEGSKA (reference sequence). The CDR3 loop is CSASWGQAYGYTF. The CDR3 DNA reads as TGCAGTGCTAGCTGGGGACAGGCCTATGGCTACACCTTC.

This clonotype was counted only a few times. This chain joins TRBV6-5 and TRBJ1-2; D gene unclear. CDR3 length: 16 amino acids. Trimming took off 0 bases at V and 5 bases at J, with 16 bases between the two ends. From germline, CDR1 is MNHEY and CDR2 SVGAGI. The CDR3 loop is CASSYSEVPRGYGYTF. CDR3 in DNA: TGTGCCAGCAGTTACTCGGAGGTCCCACGGGGTTATGGCTACACCTTC.